This passage covers 6 T cell receptor beta chains from one sample sequenced in a study of T cell repertoires in cytomegalovirus infection. Antigen specificity for these receptors is unknown. TCRdb processed the reads anew with MiXCR; each CDR3 protein has one entry. The sample lists approximately 990,000 distinct CDR3 sequences, about a third occurring once. Sample: cultured CD8+ T cells from PBMCs, taken from culture after CMV antigen stimulation. The receptors come from a human donor in good health (CMV status not recorded). Some clones in this sample may be carry-over from other donors' samples.

This clonotype has only a few counts. This chain joins TRBV19 and TRBJ2-1, with 15 bases that match TRBD2. V trimming: 6 bases; J trimming: 0 bases; junction bases outside the gene matches: 6. The CDR3 extends over 18 amino acids. Germline values: CDR1 LNHDA, CDR2 SQIVND (reference sequence). The chain's CDR3 is CASRGGLAGGSSYNEQFF. CDR3 sequence (DNA): TGTGCCAGTAGAGGGGGACTAGCGGGGGGTAGCTCCTACAATGAGCAGTTCTTC. The full variable domain, in which reference TRBV19 and TRBJ2-1 provide the parts outside the CDR3, is DGGITQSPKYLFRKEGQNVTLSCEQNLNHDAMYWYRQDPGQGLRLIYYSQIVNDFQKGDIAEGYSVSREKKESFPLTVTSAQKNPTAFYLCASRGGLAGGSSYNEQFFGPGTRLTVL.

This rearrangement joins TRBV7-3 to TRBJ1-6, with TRBD1 as a possible D gene (6 bases). The germline V and J ends were trimmed by 6 bases and 4 bases, with 13 bases remaining between them. The CDR3 is 15 amino acids. Germline CDR1 SGHTA, CDR2 FQGTGA. CDR3 nucleotide sequence: TGTGCCAGCAGGTCCCGGGACACTTATAATTCACCCCTCCACTTT. Its protein product is CASRSRDTYNSPLHF.

This clonotype has more than one count but fewer than ten. The chain has TRBV6-2 or TRBV6-3 and TRBJ2-7, with 11 bases that match TRBD2. V gave up 4 bases and J gave up 12 bases; unmatched junction bases: 2. CDR3 length: 11 residues. From germline, CDR1 is MNHEY and CDR2 SVGEGT. The CDR3 DNA reads as TGTGCCAGCAGTTCCGGGACTAGCGGGTACGTC. Translating it yields CASSSGTSGYV.

This clonotype was seen only a few times. The chain uses TRBV11-2 and TRBJ2-5, with TRBD2 as a possible D gene (5 bases). Deletions cut 0 bases from V and 2 bases from J, with 10 bases between. This CDR3 region has 15 residues. The V gene's germline CDR1 is SGHAT and CDR2 FQNNGV. The CDR3 DNA sequence: TGTGCCAGCAGCTTAGAGTGGGTAGCGCAAGAGACCCAGTACTTC. Residues: CASSLEWVAQETQYF.

The chain links TRBV7-2 to TRBJ1-1; TRBD1 is a possible D gene (6 bases). Per the germline V gene, CDR1 is SGHTA and CDR2 is FQGNSA. The CDR3 has 16 amino acids. Trimming cost V 3 bases and J 6 bases, with 20 bases left between them. The CDR3 coding sequence is TGTGCCAGCAGCTTTCTTCGATGGGGGGCAACGGCTGAAGCTTTCTTT. Amino acids: CASSFLRWGATAEAFF.

J is TRBJ2-7 and V is TRBV11-2; 10 nucleotides align to TRBD2. The CDR3 is made up of 16 amino acids. Germline V gene lookup returns CDR1 SGHAT and CDR2 FQNNGV. Trimming at V came to 1 base and at J to 2 bases, leaving 5 bases not matched to a gene. CDR3 DNA sequence: TGTGCCAGCAGCTTAGCCTGGGGGACTAGCGCCTACGAGCAGTACTTC. Residues: CASSLAWGTSAYEQYF.